The next 17 T cell receptor beta chains were all read from a single sample in a study of cytotoxic CD8 clonotypes in ibrutinib-treated CLL. Here immunoSEQ multiplex PCR was the method, and the copy in TCRdb shows in-frame clones only, minus some. Counted here are some 81,000 clones, 75% to 85% occurring once; the ten biggest clones make up 4.8%. Sequencing used PBMCs, obtained after 12 months of ibrutinib treatment. Source of these receptors: a human donor with chronic lymphocytic leukemia.

The CDR3 protein is CASRDGTGGSSGYTF. In nucleotides, the CDR3 is TGTGCCAGCAGGGATGGGACAGGTGGGTCGAGTGGCTACACCTTC. The chain recombines TRBV2 with TRBJ1-2, with TRBD1 matching 8 bases. The ends lost 6 bases at V and 7 bases at J; junction bases unmatched: 13. CDR1 is SNHLY and CDR2 is FYNNEI in the germline V gene. There are 15 residues in the CDR3.

The V gene is TRBV19, the J gene TRBJ1-1; 9 nucleotides line up with TRBD1. Germline V gives CDR1 LNHDA, CDR2 SQIVND (reference sequence). The CDR3 covers 16 residues. Unmatched junction bases numbered 6, after V lost 3 bases and J lost 1 base. The CDR3, as DNA: TGTGCCAGTAGTATCCCGCTACAGGGGGCGAACACTGAAGCTTTCTTT. This encodes CASSIPLQGANTEAFF.

This clone was counted between two and nine times. The V and J genes are TRBV2 and TRBJ2-3; no firm D call. In germline, CDR1 is SNHLY, CDR2 FYNNEI. V lost 5 bases to trimming and J lost 1 base, with 7 bases between them. The CDR3 consists of 13 residues. This chain's CDR3 is CASSYERTDTQYF. In nucleotides, the CDR3 is TGTGCCAGCAGTTACGAACGCACAGATACGCAGTATTTT. The full variable domain, with the rest looked up from reference TRBV2 and TRBJ2-3, is EPEVTQTPSHQVTQMGQEVILRCVPISNHLYFYWYRQILGQKVEFLVSFYNNEISEKSEIFDDQFSVERPDGSNFTLKIRSTKLEDSAMYFCASSYERTDTQYFGPGTRLTVL.

This clone was seen more than once but under ten times. The V gene is TRBV4-2, the J gene TRBJ2-1, with D maybe TRBD1 (5 bases). Germline lookup yields CDR1 LGHNA and CDR2 YNFKEQ. The CDR3 has 16 amino acids. V lost 0 bases and J 3 bases, leaving 12 bases between the germline ends. CDR3 loop: CASSQDQTGFYNEQFF. The CDR3, as DNA: TGTGCCAGCAGCCAAGACCAAACAGGTTTCTACAATGAGCAGTTCTTC.

V usage is TRBV6-5 and J usage is TRBJ2-1; D gene ambiguous. Germline V gene sequence: CDR1 MNHEY, CDR2 SVGAGI. This CDR3 has 13 amino acids. Trimming removed 6 bases at V and 5 bases at J, with 11 bases between. The CDR3 is CASSRAADNEQFF. CDR3 nucleotide sequence: TGTGCCAGCAGCCGGGCGGCTGACAATGAGCAGTTCTTC.

The chain carries TRBV6-5 and TRBJ2-3; TRBD2 matches 11 bases. CDR3 length: 15 amino acids. Unmatched junction bases numbered 8, after V lost 6 bases and J lost 6 bases. Germline V gene lookup returns CDR1 MNHEY and CDR2 SVGAGI. The CDR3 coding sequence is TGTGCCAGCAGACCCGTAGCGGGGGGGCCGGATACGCAGTATTTT. It is translated as CASRPVAGGPDTQYF.

V is TRBV27 and J is TRBJ2-1; tentative D call: TRBD1 (8 bases). The CDR3 covers 12 residues. The germline V and J ends were trimmed by 6 bases and 9 bases, with 12 bases remaining between them. The germline V gene encodes CDR1 MNHEY and CDR2 SMNVEV (reference sequence). The CDR3 spells CASSTGGGEQFF. In nucleotides, the CDR3 is TGTGCCAGCAGCACAGGGGGGGGTGAGCAGTTCTTC.

In this sample, this clone turned up a few times. J is TRBJ2-6 and V is TRBV7-3; no definite D call. Per the germline V gene, CDR1 is SGHTA and CDR2 is FQGTGA. V was cut by 5 bases and J by 3 bases, with 8 bases left in between. The CDR3 totals 14 residues. This CDR3 reads CASSPSDGANVLTF. CDR3 DNA: TGTGCCAGCAGCCCCTCCGATGGGGCCAACGTCCTGACTTTC.

The chain employs TRBV28 and TRBJ2-5; 10 nucleotides line up with TRBD2. Germline CDR1 reads MDHEN; CDR2 reads SYDVKM. Trimming removed 5 bases from V and 2 bases from J; junction bases left unmatched: 2. The CDR3 spans 14 residues. CDR3 region: CASSQLAGQETQYF. Here the CDR3 DNA reads TGTGCCAGCAGTCAACTAGCGGGACAAGAGACCCAGTACTTC. The full variable domain, with the rest looked up from reference TRBV28 and TRBJ2-5, is DVKVTQSSRYLVKRTGEKVFLECVQDMDHENMFWYRQDPGLGLRLIYFSYDVKMKEKGDIPEGYSVSREKKERFSLILESASTNQTSMYLCASSQLAGQETQYFGPGTRLLVL.

The rearrangement links TRBV15 to TRBJ2-4; perhaps TRBD2 as D (6 bases). Deletions cut 5 bases from V and 5 bases from J, with 10 bases between. The CDR3 totals 13 residues. Per the germline V gene, CDR1 is LNHNV and CDR2 is YYDKDF (reference sequence). This CDR3 is CATSGGFQNIQYF. CDR3 nucleotides: TGTGCCACCAGCGGGGGGTTCCAAAACATTCAGTACTTC.

This rearrangement joins TRBV11-3 to TRBJ2-7; 11 bases fit TRBD2. This CDR3 region has 13 residues. V gave up 3 bases and J gave up 7 bases; unmatched junction bases: 2. Germline lookup yields CDR1 SGHNT and CDR2 YENEEA. CDR3 nucleotides: TGTGCCAGCAGCTTGGCTAGCGGGGGGGAGCAGTACTTC. Translating it yields CASSLASGGEQYF.

The chain uses TRBV4-1 and TRBJ2-7; 7 positions match TRBD2. V lost 4 bases and J lost 4; bases outside the gene matches: 7. Looked up from germline, CDR1 is MGHRA and CDR2 is YSYEKL. This CDR3 comprises 14 residues. The CDR3 DNA reads TGCGCCAGCAGCCCCGCGGGGGACTCTTACGAGCAGTACTTC. Translated, it gives CASSPAGDSYEQYF.

This clone was found once. The chain has TRBV10-2 and TRBJ2-5, with 11 bases lining up with TRBD2. CDR3 length: 14 residues. Trimming cost V 6 bases and J 4 bases; bases outside gene matches: 4. CDR1 is WSHSY and CDR2 is SAAADI in the germline V gene. The CDR3: CASRPTSGAETQYF. The DNA for the CDR3 is TGCGCCAGCAGACCGACTAGCGGGGCAGAGACCCAGTACTTC.

The chain joins TRBV18 to TRBJ1-5; TRBD1 is a possible D gene (5 bases). CDR3 length: 12 residues. Per the germline V gene, CDR1 is KGHSH and CDR2 is LQKENI. The germline V and J ends were trimmed by 2 bases and 6 bases, with 5 bases remaining between them. Here the CDR3 reads CASSPGGQPQHF. The CDR3 DNA reads TGTGCCAGCTCACCAGGGGGTCAGCCCCAGCATTTT.

This clone came up once. This sequence joins TRBV6-5 and TRBJ2-7; D uncertain. V was trimmed by 5 bases and J by 2 bases, leaving 10 bases between them. Germline loops: CDR1 MNHEY, CDR2 SVGAGI. The CDR3 loop spans 13 amino acids. Here the CDR3 reads CASSRPETYEQYF. DNA for the CDR3: TGTGCCAGCAGTCGGCCCGAAACCTACGAGCAGTACTTC.

In DNA, the CDR3 is TGCAGCCCGCCGGACCCCTACGAGCAGTACTTC. Residues: CSPPDPYEQYF. This chain joins TRBV29-1 and TRBJ2-7; D uncertain. This CDR3 spans 11 amino acids. Trimming cost V 8 bases and J 2 bases, with 10 bases left between them. Germline values: CDR1 SQVTM, CDR2 ANQGSEA.

This chain uses TRBV6-4 with TRBJ1-2, with a tentative D call TRBD1 (6 bases). Deletions cut 6 bases from V and 7 bases from J, with 18 bases between. CDR1 is MRHNA, CDR2 SNTAGT, per germline. The CDR3 is made up of 14 amino acids. The CDR3 here is CASSPETGTGGYTF. CDR3 nucleotides: TGTGCCAGCAGCCCCGAAACAGGGACGGGTGGCTACACCTTC.